This TCR beta chain emerged from a study of Ad26.COV2.S vaccination and SARS-CoV-2 variants. The wider study: Intramuscularly, Ad26.COV2.S was given either once or twice, 56 days apart. Study-level points and caveats: Vaccine recipients surpassed placebo recipients in spike-specific TCR breadth.

The treatment here: around 19 received Ad26.COV2.S at low or high dose, single or two shots; 5 received placebo; per-sample allocation not given. It was on day 63 after the first vaccine or placebo injection that samples were taken. Wuhan-strain SARS-CoV-2 spike was expressed by the Ad26 vector that made up the vaccine. The CDR3 has 15 amino acids. The V end was cut by 4 bases, the J end by 2 bases, with 15 bases between. Germline V gene lookup returns CDR1 SGDLS and CDR2 YYNGEE. A remark on this clone: Its cognate antigen is unknown.

Method: immunoSEQ multiplex PCR; TCRdb's copy keeps in-frame clones and lacks some. The data show about 350,000 clones, about 86% seen once. The sequence was collected from a person between 18 and 65 years old who received the Ad26.COV2.S COVID-19 vaccine or a placebo. The sequencing here drew on peripheral blood, taken in a trial of Ad26.COV2.S vaccine versus placebo. The chain recombines TRBV9 with TRBJ1-1, with D possibly matching TRBD1 (5 bases). CDR3 amino acids: CASSPRGKLNTEAFF. DNA of the CDR3: TGTGCCAGCAGCCCACGGGGCAAACTAAACACTGAAGCTTTCTTT. The full variable domain, with the rest looked up from reference TRBV9 and TRBJ1-1, is DSGVTQTPKHLITATGQRVTLRCSPRSGDLSVYWYQQSLDQGLQFLIQYYNGEERAKGNILERFSAQQFPDLHSELNLSSLELGDSALYFCASSPRGKLNTEAFFGQGTRLTVV.